A selection of T cell receptor beta chains follows, all from one sample in a study of cytomegalovirus exposure and HLA in healthy donors. Generated by immunoSEQ multiplex PCR, the TCRdb table keeps only in-frame clones and is missing some. This table holds about 170,000 clones, roughly four fifths found once. The sample comprised PBMCs. Source of these receptors: a woman aged 25 to 39 in good health and CMV-seropositive. Both conserved end residues are part of each CDR3. The order of the fields is J gene, CDR3 length, V gene, clone size, D gene, CDR3 protein, CDR3 DNA. A D gene is named only where the DNA matches it firmly. Size values are once, few and many counts, or a class for expanded clones, and some rows have none.

J: TRBJ2-1; length: 15; V: TRBV11-3; size: .; D: TRBD1; CDR3: CASSSGQGAGNEQFF; DNA: TGTGCCAGCAGCTCAGGACAGGGGGCTGGGAATGAGCAGTTCTTC
J: TRBJ2-3; length: 16; V: TRBV4-3; size: .; D: .; CDR3: CASSLDGTSSTDTQYF; DNA: TGCGCCAGCAGCCTTGACGGGACTTCTAGCACAGATACGCAGTATTTT
J: TRBJ1-5; length: 14; V: TRBV28; size: .; D: TRBD1; CDR3: CASSSWTGDQPQHF; DNA: TGTGCCAGCAGTTCCTGGACAGGGGACCAGCCCCAGCATTTT
J: TRBJ1-2; length: 15; V: TRBV19; size: .; D: TRBD1; CDR3: CASSIRGTGGDGYTF; DNA: TGTGCCAGTAGTATCAGAGGGACAGGGGGCGATGGCTACACCTTC
J: TRBJ2-5; length: 16; V: TRBV5-1; size: .; D: TRBD2; CDR3: CASREGLAGRQETQYF; DNA: TGCGCCAGCAGGGAAGGACTAGCGGGGCGCCAAGAGACCCAGTACTTC
J: TRBJ2-3; length: 12; V: TRBV11-3; size: .; D: .; CDR3: CASSLSGDTQYF; DNA: TGTGCCAGCAGCTTATCCGGAGATACGCAGTATTTT
J: TRBJ2-1; length: 13; V: TRBV10-2; size: once; D: TRBD1; CDR3: CASRGTGRNEQFF; DNA: TGCGCCAGCAGAGGGACAGGGCGGAATGAGCAGTTCTTC
J: TRBJ1-6; length: 16; V: TRBV27; size: .; D: .; CDR3: CASSFRDGPYNSPLHF; DNA: TGTGCCAGCAGTTTCAGGGATGGCCCGTATAATTCACCCCTCCACTTT
J: TRBJ1-1; length: 17; V: TRBV4-1; size: .; D: .; CDR3: CASSQDLAGQRGKGAFF; DNA: TGCGCCAGCAGCCAAGATCTTGCCGGACAGCGGGGGAAAGGAGCTTTCTTT
J: TRBJ2-3; length: 13; V: TRBV6-5; size: .; D: .; CDR3: CASKLTSTDTQYF; DNA: TGTGCCAGCAAACTCACCAGCACAGATACGCAGTATTTT
J: TRBJ2-4; length: 14; V: TRBV2; size: .; D: .; CDR3: CASISGARENIQYF; DNA: TGTGCCAGCATCTCAGGGGCTAGGGAAAACATTCAGTACTTC
J: TRBJ2-7; length: 13; V: TRBV6-5; size: once; D: TRBD1; CDR3: CASSYGTGLEQYF; DNA: TGTGCCAGCAGTTACGGGACAGGGCTGGAGCAGTACTTC
J: TRBJ2-1; length: 15; V: TRBV5-1; size: few; D: .; CDR3: CASSLVSGVDNEQFF; DNA: TGCGCCAGCAGCTTGGTGTCAGGGGTGGACAATGAGCAGTTCTTC
J: TRBJ2-3; length: 15; V: TRBV29-1; size: few; D: .; CDR3: CSVEHRATSTDTQYF; DNA: TGCAGCGTTGAGCACCGAGCGACTAGCACAGATACGCAGTATTTT
J: TRBJ2-5; length: 15; V: TRBV7-8; size: .; D: TRBD2; CDR3: CASIAGANRRETQYF; DNA: TGTGCCAGTATAGCGGGAGCCAATAGGCGGGAGACCCAGTACTTC
J: TRBJ2-2; length: 14; V: TRBV6-4; size: .; D: .; CDR3: CASSLGENTGELFF; DNA: TGTGCCAGCAGTTTAGGGGAGAACACCGGGGAGCTGTTTTTT
J: TRBJ2-1; length: 14; V: TRBV7-2; size: once; D: TRBD2; CDR3: CASSFASGRNEQFF; DNA: TGTGCCAGCAGCTTCGCTAGCGGGAGAAATGAGCAGTTCTTC
J: TRBJ1-6; length: 15; V: TRBV30; size: .; D: .; CDR3: CAWSVTGEGSSPLHF; DNA: TGTGCCTGGAGTGTCACGGGGGAGGGGAGTTCACCCCTCCACTTT
J: TRBJ2-3; length: 17; V: TRBV4-1; size: .; D: TRBD2; CDR3: CASSQEGLAGSPDTQYF; DNA: TGCGCCAGCAGCCAAGAAGGACTAGCGGGGAGCCCAGATACGCAGTATTTT
J: TRBJ1-2; length: 14; V: TRBV7-9; size: .; D: .; CDR3: CASSLAAGLGGYTF; DNA: TGTGCCAGCAGCTTAGCGGCGGGGCTTGGTGGCTACACCTTC
J: TRBJ2-3; length: 13; V: TRBV19; size: once; D: TRBD2; CDR3: CASELAGTDTQYF; DNA: TGTGCCAGCGAACTAGCGGGCACAGATACGCAGTATTTT
J: TRBJ1-1; length: 15; V: TRBV18; size: .; D: TRBD1; CDR3: CASSPRQGMDTEAFF; DNA: TGTGCCAGCTCACCAAGACAGGGGATGGACACTGAAGCTTTCTTT
J: TRBJ1-5; length: 13; V: TRBV2; size: .; D: .; CDR3: CASSERSNQPQHF; DNA: TGTGCCAGCAGTGAACGGAGTAATCAGCCCCAGCATTTT
J: TRBJ1-5; length: 14; V: TRBV25-1; size: .; D: TRBD1; CDR3: CASSLGQSNQPQHF; DNA: TGTGCCAGCAGCTTGGGACAGAGCAATCAGCCCCAGCATTTT
J: TRBJ1-2; length: 13; V: TRBV5-1; size: .; D: .; CDR3: CASSLDTGPGYTF; DNA: TGCGCCAGCAGCTTAGACACAGGGCCCGGCTACACCTTC
J: TRBJ2-7; length: 14; V: TRBV13; size: few; D: TRBD1; CDR3: CASSSNRGPYEQYF; DNA: TGTGCCAGCAGCTCCAACAGGGGGCCCTACGAGCAGTACTTC
J: TRBJ1-1; length: 16; V: TRBV7-9; size: few; D: TRBD1; CDR3: CASSFARGQGNTEAFF; DNA: TGTGCCAGCAGTTTCGCCCGGGGACAGGGGAACACTGAAGCTTTCTTT
J: TRBJ2-3; length: 14; V: TRBV9; size: .; D: .; CDR3: CASSVVSSTDTQYF; DNA: TGTGCCAGCAGCGTAGTTTCTAGCACAGATACGCAGTATTTT
J: TRBJ2-2; length: 14; V: TRBV4-3; size: .; D: .; CDR3: CASSQVILAGELFF; DNA: TGCGCCAGCAGCCAAGTTATCCTAGCCGGGGAGCTGTTTTTT
J: TRBJ2-7; length: 13; V: TRBV15; size: .; D: .; CDR3: CATSRDRGLEQYF; DNA: TGTGCCACCAGCAGAGATAGAGGACTCGAGCAGTACTTC
J: TRBJ1-6; length: 15; V: TRBV6-5; size: .; D: .; CDR3: CASSYLPLLQDSLHF; DNA: TGTGCCAGCAGTTACCTCCCCCTATTACAGGATTCTCTCCACTTT
J: TRBJ2-7; length: 15; V: TRBV6-6; size: .; D: TRBD1; CDR3: CASSFPDREPYEQYF; DNA: TGTGCCAGCAGTTTCCCGGACAGGGAGCCCTACGAGCAGTACTTC
J: TRBJ2-2; length: 14; V: TRBV6-5; size: .; D: .; CDR3: CASTGGLNTGELFF; DNA: TGTGCCAGCACCGGAGGCCTGAACACCGGGGAGCTGTTTTTT
J: TRBJ1-3; length: 13; V: TRBV18; size: .; D: .; CDR3: CASSPEVGNTIYF; DNA: TGTGCCAGCTCACCGGAGGTCGGAAACACCATATATTTT